This entry is about one T cell receptor beta chain. The table came from immunoSEQ multiplex PCR; TCRdb's copy has only in-frame clones and leaves some out. The sample records some 410,000 clones, around 90% being singletons. This sample is part of a study of control samples from healthy donors and cancer patients. The CDR3 totals 15 residues. Trimming left V 5 bases short and J 1 base short, with 11 bases between. Per germline, CDR1 KGHSH and CDR2 LQKENI. The TCR comes from a man aged 40-50 years with head and neck cancer. The chain couples TRBV18 to TRBJ2-2; D is perhaps TRBD2 (6 bases). The specimen was PBMCs. The CDR3 sequence: CASSSRRENTGELFF. CDR3 DNA: TGTGCCAGCTCATCTCGGCGGGAGAACACCGGGGAGCTGTTTTTT.